The 14 T cell receptor beta chains presented below share a single source sample, sequenced in a study of cytomegalovirus exposure and HLA in healthy donors. PCR amplification relied on 60 Vbeta primers (plus 13 Jbeta primers). Only in-frame clones appear in the TCRdb table, and some are missing; sequencing was by immunoSEQ multiplex PCR. The sample lists fewer than 150,000 clones, roughly 82% occurring once. Source material: PBMCs. The origin of the receptors is a human donor in good health.

The chain recombines TRBV6-5 with TRBJ1-1; D gene uncertain. V dropped 6 bases and J dropped 0 bases, with 14 bases sitting between them. This CDR3 has 15 residues. The germline gives CDR1 MNHEY, CDR2 SVGAGI. CDR3 in amino acids: CASRFSRDMNTEAFF. The CDR3 nucleotides read TGTGCCAGCAGATTTTCCCGGGATATGAACACTGAAGCTTTCTTT.

The chain couples TRBV15 to TRBJ1-2; D is undetermined. Germline V gene data show CDR1 as LNHNV and CDR2 as YYDKDF (reference sequence). Trimming pared 0 bases from V and 4 bases from J, leaving 6 bases between. The CDR3 length is 13 residues. For the CDR3, the DNA is TGTGCCACCAGCAGAGATCCTCTCTATGGCTACACCTTC. Encoded protein: CATSRDPLYGYTF.

A few counts support this clone. V and J are TRBV12-2 and TRBJ1-2; TRBD1, the D gene given by the table, was not confirmed from the DNA. TRBV12-2 is annotated as a pseudogene. CDR3 length: 17 amino acids. CDR3 sequence reads: CASRLALRQLIPYGYTF. The CDR3 DNA follows: TGTGCAAGTCGCTTAGCGTTGAGACAGCTAATCCCCTATGGCTACACCTTC.

The rearrangement joins TRBV4-1 to TRBJ1-5; 9 bases match TRBD1. CDR1 and CDR2 from the germline V gene are MGHRA and YSYEKL. The CDR3 loop spans 18 amino acids. After removal of 4 bases from V and 6 bases from J, the junction contained 16 bases not matched to a gene. DNA for the CDR3: TGCGCCAGCAGCCCCAGTACCGGCGGGGACAGGGTGGGTCAGCCCCAGCATTTT. Protein sequence: CASSPSTGGDRVGQPQHF.

In DNA form, the CDR3 reads TGTGCCAGCAGCGTAGGGGCGACAGGGGGCTCGGGCTATGGCTACACCTTC. As protein: CASSVGATGGSGYGYTF. This rearrangement joins TRBV9 to TRBJ1-2; 10 nucleotides align to TRBD1. CDR1 and CDR2 (germline): SGDLS, YYNGEE. Trimming took 0 bases from V and 4 from J; bases not matched to a gene: 9. This CDR3 is 17 amino acids long. Based on the CDR3 plus reference TRBV9 and TRBJ1-2, the full variable domain is DSGVTQTPKHLITATGQRVTLRCSPRSGDLSVYWYQQSLDQGLQFLIQYYNGEERAKGNILERFSAQQFPDLHSELNLSSLELGDSALYFCASSVGATGGSGYGYTFGSGTRLTVV.

The V and J genes are TRBV6-5 and TRBJ2-1; 7 bases line up with TRBD2. J lost 10 bases, V lost 5 bases, and 5 bases had no gene match. The CDR3 is 12 residues long. The germline V gene encodes CDR1 MNHEY and CDR2 SVGAGI. The DNA of the CDR3 is TGTGCCAGCAGTCCGGGACTAACAGAGCAGTTCTTC. Protein product: CASSPGLTEQFF.

This clone showed up just once. This sequence joins TRBV5-6 and TRBJ2-3; 9 bases line up with TRBD2. Per germline, CDR1 SGHDT and CDR2 YYEEEE. The CDR3 covers 17 residues. Trimming took 4 bases from V and 0 from J; bases not matched to a gene: 9. CDR3 sequence: CASSPPGLAPSTDTQYF. CDR3 in DNA: TGTGCCAGCAGCCCGCCCGGACTAGCGCCAAGCACAGATACGCAGTATTTT. Drawing the rest from reference TRBV5-6 and TRBJ2-3, the complete variable domain is DAGVTQSPTHLIKTRGQQVTLRCSPKSGHDTVSWYQQALGQGPQFIFQYYEEEERQRGNFPDRFSGHQFPNYSSELNVNALLLGDSALYLCASSPPGLAPSTDTQYFGPGTRLTVL.

For the CDR3, the DNA is TGTGCCAGCTCACTACCCAAGGACTTCCCCTTACGCAGTGAGCAGTTCTTC. Its protein product is CASSLPKDFPLRSEQFF. The chain has TRBV18 and TRBJ2-1; weak D call: TRBD2 (5 bases). Germline-derived CDR1 and CDR2 are KGHSH and LQKENI. This CDR3 region has 17 residues. Trimming stripped 4 bases from V and 9 bases from J, with 25 bases between.

The chain uses TRBV4-1 and TRBJ2-4; D is ambiguous. CDR3 length: 15 residues. CDR1 MGHRA and CDR2 YSYEKL come from the germline V gene. With 1 base removed from V and 6 bases from J, the gap between germline ends came to 13 bases. The CDR3 spells CASSQGERMRNIQYF. The CDR3, as DNA: TGCGCCAGCAGCCAAGGCGAGAGGATGAGAAACATTCAGTACTTC.

This chain joins TRBV7-3 and TRBJ2-5, with TRBD1 matching 9 bases. The V segment lost 5 bases and the J segment 5 bases; nucleotides outside the gene matches: 9. Germline CDR1 and CDR2: SGHTA and FQGTGA. CDR3 length: 15 residues. CDR3 loop: CASSENRGRGETQYF. In nucleotides, the CDR3 is TGTGCCAGCAGCGAAAACAGGGGGCGTGGGGAGACCCAGTACTTC.

This clone has just one count. The rearrangement links TRBV28 to TRBJ2-1; 7 bases agree with TRBD2. CDR3 size: 15 residues. Germline V gives CDR1 MDHEN, CDR2 SYDVKM. J was trimmed by 3 bases and V by 2 bases; bases with no gene match: 4. CDR3: CASSLAGAGYNEQFF. CDR3 nucleotides: TGTGCCAGCAGTTTAGCGGGAGCGGGCTACAATGAGCAGTTCTTC.

This clone was seen a handful of times. The chain employs TRBV7-9 and TRBJ2-7; TRBD2 matches at 8 bases. The ends lost 2 bases at V and 3 bases at J; junction bases unmatched: 9. The germline gives CDR1 SEHNR, CDR2 FQNEAQ (reference sequence). The CDR3 sequence is 16 residues long. In nucleotides, the CDR3 is TGTGCCAGCAGCTTATTTGGCGGGGGGTCGGACTACGAGCAGTACTTC. Encoded protein: CASSLFGGGSDYEQYF.

This clone was observed a single time. The chain carries TRBV29-1 and TRBJ2-7; 7 nucleotides align to TRBD1. The CDR3 consists of 13 residues. CDR1 and CDR2 (germline): SQVTM, ANQGSEA. V shed 7 bases and J 3 bases; nucleotides not matched to a gene: 9. CDR3 residues: CSARARQGYEQYF. In DNA, the CDR3 is TGCAGCGCCCGGGCAAGACAGGGCTACGAGCAGTACTTC.

This clone was detected a few times. J is TRBJ1-1 and V is TRBV6-5, with D uncertain. This CDR3 has 13 residues. V lost 7 bases and J lost 1, with 10 bases in between. Germline loops: CDR1 MNHEY, CDR2 SVGAGI. For the CDR3, the DNA is TGTGCCAGCACAGGCCCACCGAACACTGAAGCTTTCTTT. Translated, it gives CASTGPPNTEAFF.